This entry lists 26 T cell receptor beta chains sequenced from one sample in a study of T cells after yellow fever vaccination. TCRdb re-derived calls from the 5' RACE reads in MiXCR, one entry per CDR3 protein. This sample has under 500,000 distinct CDR3 sequences, with roughly a sixth found just once. This sample comprised PBMCs, obtained before the yellow fever booster vaccination. Source of these receptors: a man between 18 and 29 years old who received the YFV17D yellow fever vaccine.

The chain links TRBV6-1 to TRBJ2-7; D may be TRBD2 (6 bases). The CDR3 has 14 residues. Trimming removed 2 bases at V and 1 base at J, with 9 bases between. Germline CDR1 MNHNS, CDR2 SASEGT. The CDR3 spells CASSELAGSYEQYV. Here the CDR3 DNA reads TGTGCCAGCAGTGAACTGGCGGGGTCCTACGAGCAGTACGTC.

This clonotype was observed a handful of times. The chain has TRBV5-4 and TRBJ2-7; D perhaps matches TRBD1 (6 bases). V was shortened by 1 base and J by 3 bases, with 11 bases between the two germline ends. This CDR3 is 14 amino acids long. Germline V CDR1 and CDR2: SGHNT, YYREEE (reference sequence). The CDR3 DNA sequence: TGTGCCAGCAGCTTGATGGGGGCGGTCTACGAGCAGTACGTC. Protein sequence: CASSLMGAVYEQYV.

This chain joins TRBV27 and TRBJ2-1; TRBD1 matches at 7 bases. The CDR3 extends over 16 amino acids. Germline values: CDR1 MNHEY, CDR2 SMNVEV (reference sequence). The V and J ends lost 2 bases and 4 bases, in that order; junction bases with no gene match: 8. CDR3 sequence (DNA): TGTGCCAGCAGTTTACCCTTCGGGACAGCTTACAATGAGCAGTTCTTC. Translating it yields CASSLPFGTAYNEQFF.

The rearrangement uses TRBV28 and TRBJ2-7; tentatively, D is TRBD1 or TRBD2 (6 bases each). Per germline, CDR1 MDHEN and CDR2 SYDVKM. The CDR3 loop spans 13 amino acids. V gave up 4 bases and J gave up 0 bases, with 7 bases separating them. The CDR3 here is CASSWGASYEQYF. The CDR3 region has the DNA TGTGCCAGCAGTTGGGGGGCCTCCTACGAGCAGTACTTC.

This chain uses TRBV27 with TRBJ2-1; 11 nucleotides match TRBD2. The CDR3 has 16 amino acids. V gave up 2 bases and J gave up 8 bases; unmatched junction bases: 8. CDR1 MNHEY and CDR2 SMNVEV come from the germline V gene (reference sequence). CDR3 loop: CASSLLLAGGPDEQFF. The CDR3 DNA sequence: TGTGCCAGCAGTTTACTTCTAGCGGGGGGACCCGATGAGCAGTTCTTC.

This clonotype was seen a few times. The chain uses TRBV10-3 and TRBJ2-2; a possible D gene is TRBD1 (5 bases). The CDR3 extends over 14 amino acids. Per germline, CDR1 ENHRY and CDR2 SYGVKD. The V end lost 10 bases, the J end lost 2 bases, and 14 bases lay between the germline ends. CDR3 nucleotide sequence: TGTGCCACTGGGGCCGAGACTAACACCGGGGAGCTGTTTTTT. Protein product: CATGAETNTGELFF.

The chain is built from TRBV6-1 and TRBJ2-5; TRBD2 aligns across 7 bases. The CDR3 covers 15 residues. V was clipped by 2 bases and J by 4 bases; unmatched bases: 7. CDR1 is MNHNS and CDR2 is SASEGT in the germline V gene. CDR3 nucleotide sequence: TGTGCCAGCAGTGAATTCTGGGGAGGGGTAGAGACCCAGTACTTC. It yields the protein CASSEFWGGVETQYF.

V usage is TRBV29-1 and J usage is TRBJ2-3; 7 bases agree with TRBD1. V lost 3 bases, J lost 2 bases, and 11 bases stayed unmatched. The CDR3 covers 16 residues. Germline V gene lookup returns CDR1 SQVTM and CDR2 ANQGSEA. The DNA of the CDR3 is TGCAGCGTTGATCGGGACAGTCGCCCTTACACAGATACGCAGTATTTT. Translation: CSVDRDSRPYTDTQYF.

The chain couples TRBV5-5 to TRBJ2-1; the match to TRBD2 covers 13 bases. This CDR3 comprises 16 residues. Trimming removed 5 bases from V and 7 bases from J; junction bases left unmatched: 9. From germline, CDR1 is SGHKS and CDR2 YYEKEE (reference sequence). The CDR3 DNA sequence: TGTGCCAGCAGTCCCTCCGGACTAGCGGGGGTTAATGAGCAGTTCTTC. Its protein product is CASSPSGLAGVNEQFF.

Here the CDR3 reads CSASLTSTDTQYF. The CDR3 DNA reads TGCAGTGCTAGCCTCACTAGCACAGATACGCAGTATTTT. This chain connects TRBV20-1 to TRBJ2-3; D not certain. Per germline, CDR1 DFQATT and CDR2 SNEGSKA (reference sequence). V was clipped by 3 bases and J by 0 bases, with 7 bases between them. This CDR3 spans 13 amino acids.

The genes are TRBV5-1 and TRBJ1-6; perhaps TRBD1 as D (6 bases). Trimming shortened V by 0 bases and J by 1 base, and 17 bases separated the two germline ends. This CDR3 contains 19 residues. Germline CDR1 and CDR2: SGHRS and YFSETQ. The CDR3 DNA is TGCGCCAGCAGCTTGGATCGGGGGGCTCTAGGTTCCTATAATTCACCCCTCCACTTT. Residues: CASSLDRGALGSYNSPLHF.

This chain uses TRBV10-3 with TRBJ1-1; D gene uncertain. Germline V gene lookup returns CDR1 ENHRY and CDR2 SYGVKD. The CDR3 runs to 12 residues. With 0 bases removed from V and 6 bases from J, the gap between germline ends came to 5 bases. The chain's CDR3 is CAISESLSEAFF. CDR3 nucleotide sequence: TGTGCCATCAGTGAGTCGTTGTCTGAAGCTTTCTTT.

The chain carries TRBV7-2 and TRBJ1-2; 8 nucleotides agree with TRBD1. This CDR3 has 17 residues. Losses at the gene ends were 3 bases for V and 3 bases for J; bases not matched to a gene: 12. The germline V gene has CDR1 SGHTA and CDR2 FQGNSA. CDR3 bases: TGTGCCAGCAGCTTTAGTGCTGGCAGGGGGCTTGACTATGGCTACACCTTC. This sequence encodes CASSFSAGRGLDYGYTF. Variable domain in full (rest from reference TRBV7-2 and TRBJ1-2): GAGVSQSPSNKVTEKGKDVELRCDPISGHTALYWYRQSLGQGLEFLIYFQGNSAPDKSGLPSDRFSAERTGGSVSTLTIQRTQQEDSAVYLCASSFSAGRGLDYGYTFGSGTRLTVV.

The rearrangement links TRBV3-1 to TRBJ2-3; D is perhaps TRBD1 (5 bases). CDR1 LGHDT and CDR2 YNNKEL come from the germline V gene (reference sequence). V lost 0 bases and J 6 bases, leaving 19 bases between the germline ends. The CDR3 is made up of 17 amino acids. CDR3: CASSQDAAGWDSDTQYF. CDR3 nucleotides: TGTGCCAGCAGCCAAGATGCGGCAGGGTGGGATTCGGATACGCAGTATTTT.

The V and J genes are TRBV9 and TRBJ2-1; D is tentatively TRBD1 or TRBD2 (5 bases each). Germline V gene sequence: CDR1 SGDLS, CDR2 YYNGEE. V was cut by 2 bases and J by 9 bases, with 15 bases left in between. The CDR3 extends over 14 amino acids. The chain's CDR3 is CASSVLDPGREQFF. As DNA, the CDR3 is TGTGCCAGCAGCGTTCTAGATCCGGGGCGTGAGCAGTTCTTC.

The chain has TRBV9 and TRBJ2-6, with a tentative D call TRBD2 (5 bases). Trimming took off 3 bases at V and 0 bases at J, with 7 bases between the two ends. Germline CDR1 reads SGDLS; CDR2 reads YYNGEE. The CDR3 is 15 amino acids. CDR3 DNA sequence: TGTGCCAGCAGCGCTACTAGCTCTGGGGCCAACGTCCTGACTTTC. It is translated as CASSATSSGANVLTF.

This clonotype was detected only a few times. Germline and junction disagree at one end, which may indicate a read error. This chain links TRBV7-7 with TRBJ1-1; TRBD1 is a possible D gene (5 bases). CDR3 length equals 13 residues. Germline V gene lookup returns CDR1 SSHAT and CDR2 FNYEAQ (reference sequence). Written as DNA, the CDR3 is TGTGCTAGCAGCTTAGTGAGGGGCGCTGAAGCTTTCTTT. Translation gives CASSLVRGAEAFF.

This sequence joins TRBV5-1 and TRBJ2-5, with D unresolved. Germline lookup yields CDR1 SGHRS and CDR2 YFSETQ. V lost 0 bases to trimming and J lost 4 bases, with 10 bases between them. The CDR3 length is 14 residues. For the CDR3, the DNA is TGCGCCAGCAGCTTGGAGGGTCCCCGAGAGACCCAGTACTTC. This translates into CASSLEGPRETQYF.

The chain links TRBV6-5 to TRBJ2-3; TRBD1 is a possible D gene (6 bases). The CDR3 totals 15 residues. Trimming pared 4 bases from V and 5 bases from J, leaving 16 bases between. CDR1 MNHEY and CDR2 SVGAGI come from the germline V gene. CDR3 nucleotides: TGTGCCAGCAGTTTCCAGGGGTTGAGGGAAGATACGCAGTATTTT. This gives the protein CASSFQGLREDTQYF.

The chain has TRBV6-2 or TRBV6-3 and TRBJ2-5; D is uncertain. Trimming took off 4 bases at V and 2 bases at J, with 11 bases between the two ends. The CDR3 runs 14 residues. CDR1 and CDR2 from the germline V gene are MNHEY and SVGEGT. The CDR3 reads CASSFPRTQETQYF. Written as DNA, the CDR3 is TGTGCCAGCAGTTTCCCGCGGACGCAAGAGACCCAGTACTTC.

V gene TRBV12-3 or TRBV12-4 combines with J gene TRBJ1-5; tentatively, D is TRBD1 (5 bases). This CDR3 region has 15 residues. Trimming cost V 6 bases and J 5 bases, with 17 bases left between them. In DNA, the CDR3 is TGTGCCAGCAGCCAAGGGACGTGGCCCCATCAGCCCCAGCATTTT. It translates to CASSQGTWPHQPQHF.

This clonotype was seen a handful of times. This chain connects TRBV12-3 or TRBV12-4 to TRBJ1-5; 8 bases fit TRBD1. J was trimmed by 5 bases and V by 7 bases; bases with no gene match: 4. The CDR3 length is 13 residues. The CDR3 protein is CASTPGQDQPQHF. In DNA form, the CDR3 reads TGTGCCAGCACCCCGGGACAGGATCAGCCCCAGCATTTT.

The V and J genes are TRBV12-3 or TRBV12-4 and TRBJ2-1; 12 nucleotides align to TRBD1. The CDR3 sequence is 17 residues long. The ends lost 6 bases at V and 10 bases at J; junction bases unmatched: 16. The CDR3 protein is CASSYKTAGQGAEEQFF. The CDR3 coding sequence is TGTGCCAGCAGCTACAAAACTGCGGGACAGGGGGCAGAGGAGCAGTTCTTC.

V is TRBV29-1 and J is TRBJ2-7; 8 positions match TRBD2. V shed 7 bases and J 1 base; nucleotides not matched to a gene: 3. CDR3 length: 12 amino acids. Germline lookup yields CDR1 SQVTM and CDR2 ANQGSEA. This CDR3 is CSGSGESYEQYF. CDR3 DNA sequence: TGCAGCGGTAGCGGGGAGTCCTACGAGCAGTACTTC.

The rearrangement joins TRBV20-1 to TRBJ1-6, with D unclear. Germline values: CDR1 DFQATT, CDR2 SNEGSKA (reference sequence). V dropped 6 bases and J dropped 1 base, with 10 bases sitting between them. This CDR3 region has 14 residues. This chain's CDR3 is CSAHTGSYNSPLHF. The CDR3 nucleotides read TGCAGTGCCCACACGGGTTCCTATAATTCACCCCTCCACTTT.

The CDR3 region has the DNA TGTGCCAGCAGCCGGTCCTCGAACATTCAGTACTTC. Translating it yields CASSRSSNIQYF. The chain joins TRBV7-2 to TRBJ2-4; D not resolved. Germline CDR1 SGHTA, CDR2 FQGNSA. CDR3 size: 12 residues. Trimming removed 5 bases at V and 7 bases at J, with 9 bases between.